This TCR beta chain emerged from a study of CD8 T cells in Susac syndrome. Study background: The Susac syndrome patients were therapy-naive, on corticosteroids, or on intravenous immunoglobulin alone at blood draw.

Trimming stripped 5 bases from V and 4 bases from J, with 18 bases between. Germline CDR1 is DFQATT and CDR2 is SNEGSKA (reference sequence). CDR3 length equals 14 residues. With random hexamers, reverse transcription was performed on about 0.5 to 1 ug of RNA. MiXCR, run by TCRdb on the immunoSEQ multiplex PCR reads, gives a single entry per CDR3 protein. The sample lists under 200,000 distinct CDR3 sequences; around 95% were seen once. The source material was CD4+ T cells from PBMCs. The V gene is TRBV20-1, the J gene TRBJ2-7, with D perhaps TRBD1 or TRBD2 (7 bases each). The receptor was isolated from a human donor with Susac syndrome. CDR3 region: CSAPWDQGGYEQYF. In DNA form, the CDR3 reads TGCAGTGCTCCATGGGACCAGGGGGGGTACGAGCAGTACTTC.